One and the same sample provided the 3 T cell receptor beta chains below, sequenced in a study of T cell responses to AZD1222 COVID-19 vaccine. Assay used: immunoSEQ multiplex PCR; TCRdb lists only in-frame clones, some missing. The sample has 95,000 to 150,000 clones; roughly 88% are singletons. Sequences were derived from peripheral blood, sampled on day 0 of MenACWY control vaccination. The receptors stem from an adult in good health.

V gene TRBV6-2 or TRBV6-3 combines with J gene TRBJ2-2; no clear D gene. The CDR3 is 14 amino acids. Trimming pared 4 bases from V and 1 base from J, leaving 7 bases between. The germline CDR1 and CDR2 sequences are MNHEY and SVGEGT. CDR3 DNA: TGTGCCAGCAGTTTTGACGGGAACACCGGGGAGCTGTTTTTT. Translation: CASSFDGNTGELFF.

This clone has just a few counts. The chain carries TRBV9 and TRBJ1-2; D unresolved. Germline loops: CDR1 SGDLS, CDR2 YYNGEE. V lost 2 bases to trimming and J lost 2 bases, with 13 bases between them. CDR3 length equals 15 residues. The CDR3 reads CASSVDGNTNYGYTF. CDR3 bases: TGTGCCAGCAGCGTTGATGGGAATACAAACTATGGCTACACCTTC. Full variable domain (outside the CDR3, taken from reference TRBV9 and TRBJ1-2): DSGVTQTPKHLITATGQRVTLRCSPRSGDLSVYWYQQSLDQGLQFLIQYYNGEERAKGNILERFSAQQFPDLHSELNLSSLELGDSALYFCASSVDGNTNYGYTFGSGTRLTVV.

The J gene is TRBJ2-3, the V gene TRBV5-5; unclear D gene. The CDR3 is 14 residues long. V dropped 0 bases and J dropped 4 bases, with 9 bases sitting between them. Germline V gives CDR1 SGHKS, CDR2 YYEKEE (reference sequence). CDR3 in DNA: TGTGCCAGCAGCTTGGTGGCTGCTGCAGATACGCAGTATTTT. Its protein product is CASSLVAAADTQYF.